This T cell receptor (beta chain) was profiled in a study of blood T cell repertoires in COVID-19 (dated by TCRdb to 2018 to 2020). At the level of the whole study: Collaborator samples came from the United States, Italy and Spain and covered acute and convalescent phases of COVID-19. The material from the prospective study consisted of cDNA or gDNA derived from T cells, B-cell-depleted T cells, or PBMCs. Deeply sampled blood TCRbeta repertoires from subjects exposed to, actively infected with, or recovered from COVID-19 were included in the dataset. The repertoires were made available in a free public database intended to serve as a resource for research on the immune response to SARS-CoV-2. Samples came from the ongoing ImmuneRACE study (first 160 participants) plus 1,254 subjects from 6 global collaborators. Nearly every sample came with metadata listing a de-identified subject ID, COVID-19 status, age in years and sex. Where available, HLA class I and class II types were obtained from metadata supplied by the sample provider rather than from assay-based typing. The investigation overall reported the following: How much clinical and demographic metadata was included differed by source and by participant, and the metadata was provided uncurated.

V is cut by 5 bases and J by 0 bases, and the space between the germline ends is 16 bases. The CDR3 covers 16 residues, taking in both the cysteine and the phenylalanine. Only the CDR3 portion is preserved as DNA: 48 bases, with reading frame beginning at the first base. The germline V gene (reference sequence) sets CDR1 to SEHNR and CDR2 to FQNEAQ. Note on this clone: This receptor's antigen is unknown. The sample holds no much larger clone one base away, and base qualities are not on file.

Each collaborating institution followed its own protocols to collect whole blood in K2EDTA tubes. For TCRbeta analysis, collaborator samples were shipped as frozen whole blood, as isolated PBMCs, or as DNA extracted from either sample type. TCRbeta CDR3 regions were amplified from genomic DNA by means of the immunoSEQ Assay, a bias-controlled multiplex PCR. On the authors' methods: Within the assay, amplification of reference gene primers was used to estimate how many nucleated cells each sample contained. To quantify the absolute abundance of each unique TCRbeta CDR3 rearrangement, sequence reads were collapsed and filtered. For each sample, productive Simpson clonality was calculated by taking the square root of Simpson's diversity index across productive rearrangements. Drawn from immuneACCESS, this table holds only the in-frame rearrangements with V and J called that TCRdb kept. Clones are partly lost; checked studies trace under half to an unresolved V gene and leave the rest unexplained. The DNA was the basis for D and trimming; V, J and clone size are from that table. The sample profile shows about 78,000 clones; 80% to 95% of them were found once. Around 0.8% of the sample is held by the ten biggest clonotypes.

This clonotype was sampled from an elderly woman with acute or convalescent COVID-19. The chain is encoded by TRBV7-9 joined to TRBJ1-1, with no D gene named confidently. Sequenced input: peripheral blood. The DNA reads TGTGCCAGCAGCCCCGGGGTCGCGGGAATGAACACTGAAGCTTTCTTT. This codes for CASSPGVAGMNTEAFF.